These T cell receptor beta chains were read from a single sample in a study of blood T cell repertoires in COVID-19. The table came from immunoSEQ multiplex PCR; TCRdb's copy has only in-frame clones and leaves some out. Of some 200,000 clones in the sample, roughly 84% were seen once. Sequencing was done on a sample of peripheral blood. The source is a woman older than 75 with acute or convalescent COVID-19. Both conserved end residues are part of each CDR3. A D gene is named only where the DNA matches it firmly.

v_call: TRBV5-1
d_call: .
j_call: TRBJ1-1
cdr3_aa: CASSFGEGTEAFF

v_call: TRBV5-4
d_call: TRBD1
j_call: TRBJ1-2
cdr3_aa: CASSQRTGVNYGYTF

v_call: TRBV19
d_call: .
j_call: TRBJ1-1
cdr3_aa: CASKNPGTVTEAFF

v_call: TRBV7-9
d_call: .
j_call: TRBJ2-7
cdr3_aa: CASSLDSSAEQYF

v_call: TRBV5-1
d_call: .
j_call: TRBJ2-3
cdr3_aa: CASSPLPGTSTDTQYF

v_call: TRBV3-1/TRBV3-2
d_call: TRBD2
j_call: TRBJ2-7
cdr3_aa: CASSQDPPISGEVSYEQYF

v_call: TRBV19
d_call: TRBD1
j_call: TRBJ1-1
cdr3_aa: CASSGGIGQVYAFF

v_call: TRBV3-1/TRBV3-2
d_call: TRBD1
j_call: TRBJ1-5
cdr3_aa: CASSLDTGANQPQHF

v_call: TRBV4-3
d_call: TRBD1
j_call: TRBJ2-7
cdr3_aa: CASSQDGTATIGEQYF

v_call: TRBV18
d_call: .
j_call: TRBJ2-1
cdr3_aa: CASSQGNEQFF

v_call: TRBV3-1/TRBV3-2
d_call: TRBD2
j_call: TRBJ2-7
cdr3_aa: CASSQDWASGYEQYF

v_call: TRBV3-1/TRBV3-2
d_call: TRBD2
j_call: TRBJ2-1
cdr3_aa: CASSQDSGAWNEQFF

v_call: TRBV12-3/TRBV12-4
d_call: .
j_call: TRBJ1-1
cdr3_aa: CASSSLGGSEAFF

v_call: TRBV29-1
d_call: .
j_call: TRBJ1-1
cdr3_aa: CSVDSQGWGKAFF

v_call: TRBV6-6
d_call: .
j_call: TRBJ1-1
cdr3_aa: CASSSVNTEAFF

v_call: TRBV5-8
d_call: .
j_call: TRBJ1-1
cdr3_aa: CASSLTGFGLTEAFF

v_call: TRBV6-5
d_call: TRBD1
j_call: TRBJ2-3
cdr3_aa: CASSYRTGGDTQYF

v_call: TRBV6-5
d_call: .
j_call: TRBJ2-3
cdr3_aa: CASSHAGQPTDTQYF

v_call: TRBV6-2/TRBV6-3
d_call: .
j_call: TRBJ1-2
cdr3_aa: CASSYGGNYGYTF

v_call: TRBV24-1
d_call: TRBD1
j_call: TRBJ2-1
cdr3_aa: CATSDGQGDDEQFF

v_call: TRBV19
d_call: TRBD1
j_call: TRBJ1-5
cdr3_aa: CASSILLGQGSNQPQHF

v_call: TRBV5-6
d_call: .
j_call: TRBJ1-2
cdr3_aa: CASSLAVGAYGYTF

v_call: TRBV7-2
d_call: .
j_call: TRBJ1-1
cdr3_aa: CASSTGPRGTEAFF

v_call: TRBV27
d_call: TRBD1
j_call: TRBJ1-1
cdr3_aa: CASTFNFISNRGIGTEAFF

v_call: TRBV18
d_call: .
j_call: TRBJ2-2
cdr3_aa: CASSPQWGRGTGELFF

v_call: TRBV10-3
d_call: .
j_call: TRBJ2-1
cdr3_aa: CAISELASTAYNEQFF

v_call: TRBV9
d_call: TRBD1
j_call: TRBJ2-1
cdr3_aa: CASSIEGTVSEQFF

v_call: TRBV15
d_call: .
j_call: TRBJ1-2
cdr3_aa: CATSRDRQVGGYTF

v_call: TRBV5-1
d_call: TRBD1
j_call: TRBJ2-5
cdr3_aa: CASSSGTGSRETQYF

v_call: TRBV30
d_call: TRBD1
j_call: TRBJ2-7
cdr3_aa: CAWRATGTVYEQYF

v_call: TRBV19
d_call: TRBD1
j_call: TRBJ1-6
cdr3_aa: CASSSDRAFGSPLHF

v_call: TRBV6-5
d_call: .
j_call: TRBJ1-2
cdr3_aa: CASRPTGGPAAGYTF

v_call: TRBV6-2/TRBV6-3
d_call: TRBD1
j_call: TRBJ1-5
cdr3_aa: CASSYSIPGTGGRQPQHF

v_call: TRBV18
d_call: .
j_call: TRBJ1-1
cdr3_aa: CASSSPSGTNTEAFF

v_call: TRBV2
d_call: .
j_call: TRBJ1-1
cdr3_aa: CASSDRGNTEAFF

v_call: TRBV7-9
d_call: TRBD1
j_call: TRBJ2-1
cdr3_aa: CASSSRGPNSFQFF

v_call: TRBV3-1/TRBV3-2
d_call: .
j_call: TRBJ2-2
cdr3_aa: CASSQGLAAGELFF

v_call: TRBV19
d_call: .
j_call: TRBJ2-3
cdr3_aa: CASSPSTDTQYF

v_call: TRBV11-1
d_call: TRBD2
j_call: TRBJ2-1
cdr3_aa: CASSPRLAGVFEQFF

v_call: TRBV5-1
d_call: .
j_call: TRBJ2-7
cdr3_aa: CASSLRGRHEQYF

v_call: TRBV5-1
d_call: TRBD2
j_call: TRBJ2-1
cdr3_aa: CASSFSSLAGVYNEQFF

v_call: TRBV6-5
d_call: .
j_call: TRBJ1-4
cdr3_aa: CASSYRQAGGLFF

v_call: TRBV3-1/TRBV3-2
d_call: TRBD1
j_call: TRBJ2-3
cdr3_aa: CASSPRQGADTQYF

v_call: TRBV7-2
d_call: TRBD1
j_call: TRBJ2-7
cdr3_aa: CASSFTGTAYEQYF

v_call: TRBV14
d_call: .
j_call: TRBJ2-5
cdr3_aa: CASSQGRGETQYF

v_call: TRBV10-2
d_call: .
j_call: TRBJ1-4
cdr3_aa: CASSASDTGLFF

v_call: TRBV5-1
d_call: .
j_call: TRBJ2-1
cdr3_aa: CASSPLSNEQFF

v_call: TRBV27
d_call: TRBD1
j_call: TRBJ1-1
cdr3_aa: CASSLGGTGGVDAFF

v_call: TRBV7-9
d_call: .
j_call: TRBJ2-2
cdr3_aa: CASNPTLGPGELFF

v_call: TRBV4-1
d_call: .
j_call: TRBJ2-5
cdr3_aa: CASSPGEDEETQYF

v_call: TRBV7-9
d_call: .
j_call: TRBJ1-1
cdr3_aa: CASRLLQGTEAFF

v_call: TRBV19
d_call: TRBD1
j_call: TRBJ2-7
cdr3_aa: CASSIFGTGADEQYF

v_call: TRBV6-1
d_call: .
j_call: TRBJ1-2
cdr3_aa: CASSEGRVPLFYGYTF

v_call: TRBV7-2
d_call: .
j_call: TRBJ2-7
cdr3_aa: CASSSVYEQYF

v_call: TRBV27
d_call: .
j_call: TRBJ1-1
cdr3_aa: CASSPHWNTEAFF

v_call: TRBV6-5
d_call: .
j_call: TRBJ1-3
cdr3_aa: CASRLGGAGNTIYF

v_call: TRBV6-4
d_call: .
j_call: TRBJ1-2
cdr3_aa: CASSDSQGISGYTF